The present T cell receptor beta chain was sequenced within a study of Ad26.COV2.S vaccination and SARS-CoV-2 variants (dated by TCRdb to about 2021). Looking at the study overall: TCRbeta repertoire sequencing was used to assess the specificity and breadth of SARS-CoV-2-reactive T cell receptors after Ad26.COV2.S vaccination. A total of roughly 30 samples were included in the TCR-sequenced set, comprising roughly 19 Ad26.COV2.S vaccine recipients, 5 placebo recipients and 8 SARS-CoV-2 convalescent individuals.

Reading the label with the study, this specimen's time point is: individuals recovered from natural SARS-CoV-2 infection. The study at large found these results: After vaccination, spike-specific CD8+ and CD4+ T cell responses were reported to show substantial breadth. It was noted by the authors that total T cell responses may have been underestimated by the TCR breadth and depth analyses. Spike-specific TCR breadth was higher in Ad26.COV2.S recipients than in placebo recipients (P = 0.0014). Comparable non-spike TCR breadth was observed between vaccine and placebo recipients, consistent with only spike being contained in the vaccine.

TCRbeta CDR3 regions were sequenced with the immunoSEQ Assay. After extraction, genomic DNA underwent amplification by bias-controlled multiplex PCR, followed by high-throughput sequencing. As for the original processing: To quantify the absolute abundance of every unique TCRbeta CDR3 region, sequences were collapsed and filtered. Usable DNA was measured by amplifying reference genes present in all nucleated cells, and TCRbeta template counts were normalized to that usable DNA to estimate T cell fraction. Repertoire TCRs were annotated as SARS-CoV-2-specific by exact matching of V gene, CDR3 amino acid sequence and J gene to a known reactive TCR set. The reference SARS-CoV-2 TCR set was obtained from MIRA and was filtered for enrichment in COVID-19-positive ImmuneCODE repertoires, whereby public or cross-reactive TCRs were removed. Using the MIRA antigens, annotated TCRs were further analysed by specific ORF or by position within an ORF. Breadth was defined as annotated unique rearrangements over total unique productive rearrangements; depth was the summed frequency of those rearrangements. Two-sided Wilcoxon rank-sum tests were applied when comparing TCR breadth between groups. Held by TCRdb, this immuneACCESS table contains in-frame sequences only and omits some clones. Under half of the omission traces to an unresolved V gene where checked; the cause of the rest is unknown. The V and J calls and clone size are taken from that table; D and trimming were inferred from the DNA. The sample table records around 94,000 clones; less than 85% of these occur just once. Around 15% of the sample rests with the top ten.

With respect to this clone: Its antigen is unknown. No quality values exist for individual bases; no much larger clone is one base distant.

The germline V gene (reference sequence) supplies CDR1 LGHDT and CDR2 YNNKEL. The CDR3 goes from the cysteine to the phenylalanine over 14 residues. The retained sequence is limited to the CDR3, 42 bases, with the frame set at the first base. V is pared back by 0 bases and J by 4 bases, with 9 bases lying between the germline termini. The receptor was isolated from a human donor who had recovered from COVID-19. The sequence joins TRBV3-1 (or the pseudogene TRBV3-2) to TRBJ1-1, and perhaps TRBD1 as D gene, on 6 matching bases. Sequencing was performed on peripheral blood, taken after recovery from COVID-19. The nucleotide sequence reads TGTGCCAGCAGCCAAGAACGCAGGGGCACTGAAGCTTTCTTT. Translated, this is CASSQERRGTEAFF.